These T cell receptor beta chains were read from a single sample in a study of CD8+CD57+ T cells in acquired aplastic anemia. In TCRdb, the reads were re-called with MiXCR into one record per CDR3 protein. In the table there are fewer than 200,000 distinct CDR3 sequences, roughly 50% of which are singletons. The sample comprised sorted CD4+, CD8+, or CD8+CD57+ T cells (not recorded which) from PBMCs. The receptors stem from a human donor with aplastic anemia. CDR3s include the opening cysteine and the closing phenylalanine or tryptophan. D genes are given only for firm matches. Clone size is not always given. Where it is, it says once, few, many or a class for expanded clones.

V gene: TRBV9
D gene: -
clone size: once
J gene: TRBJ2-3
CDR3 DNA: TGTGCCAGCAGCGTCGGTTCGGACACATGGGGCACAGATACGCAGTATTTT
CDR3 protein: CASSVGSDTWGTDTQYF

V gene: TRBV4-1
D gene: -
clone size: many
J gene: TRBJ2-3
CDR3 DNA: TGCGCCAGCAGCCAGCCCGACAGCACAGATACGCAGTATTTT
CDR3 protein: CASSQPDSTDTQYF

V gene: TRBV7-3
D gene: -
clone size: many
J gene: TRBJ2-7
CDR3 DNA: TGTGCCAGCAGCTTAGAAGGAACGGGCTACGAGCAGTACTTC
CDR3 protein: CASSLEGTGYEQYF

V gene: TRBV28
D gene: -
clone size: -
J gene: TRBJ1-5
CDR3 DNA: TGTGCCAGCGGAGGTGGTTGGGGGGTCGGCAATCAGCCCCAGCATTTT
CDR3 protein: CASGGGWGVGNQPQHF

V gene: TRBV24-1
D gene: TRBD2
clone size: few
J gene: TRBJ2-5
CDR3 DNA: TGTGCCACCAGTGGATCTAGCGGGGGGGTTTGGGAGACCCAGTACTTC
CDR3 protein: CATSGSSGGVWETQYF

V gene: TRBV28
D gene: TRBD1
clone size: -
J gene: TRBJ1-2
CDR3 DNA: TGTGCTACACAGGGGCTTAACTATGGCTACACCTTC
CDR3 protein: CATQGLNYGYTF

V gene: TRBV5-1
D gene: -
clone size: many
J gene: TRBJ1-1
CDR3 DNA: TGCGCCAGCAGCAGCGCAGGGGATAGGACTGAAGCTTTCTTT
CDR3 protein: CASSSAGDRTEAFF

V gene: TRBV6-5
D gene: -
clone size: -
J gene: TRBJ2-5
CDR3 DNA: TGTGCCAGCAGTTACTCGAGGAGCCAAGAGACCCAGTACTTC
CDR3 protein: CASSYSRSQETQYF

V gene: TRBV2
D gene: TRBD1
clone size: -
J gene: TRBJ1-4
CDR3 DNA: TGTGCCAGCTCCGTCACAGGGGCCGATAATGAAAAACTGTTTTTT
CDR3 protein: CASSVTGADNEKLFF

V gene: TRBV29-1
D gene: TRBD1
clone size: -
J gene: TRBJ1-1
CDR3 DNA: TGCAGCGTCGACCCGGGACAGGGGTCCTCTGAAGCTTTCTTT
CDR3 protein: CSVDPGQGSSEAFF

V gene: TRBV13
D gene: -
clone size: few
J gene: TRBJ1-6
CDR3 DNA: TGTGCCAGCAGCTTATCATTAGGGGTGGGGGTGAGCTCCTATAATTCACCCCTCCACTTT
CDR3 protein: CASSLSLGVGVSSYNSPLHF

V gene: TRBV7-9
D gene: -
clone size: -
J gene: TRBJ1-2
CDR3 DNA: TGTGCCAGCAGCCCCTCCGACCTAGGTGGCTACACCTTC
CDR3 protein: CASSPSDLGGYTF

V gene: TRBV7-2
D gene: -
clone size: many
J gene: TRBJ1-5
CDR3 DNA: TGTGCCAGCAGCTTACAGGCCAGAGATAGCAATCAGCCCCAGCATTTT
CDR3 protein: CASSLQARDSNQPQHF

V gene: TRBV14
D gene: TRBD1
clone size: -
J gene: TRBJ2-2
CDR3 DNA: TGTGCCAGCAGCCAAGCCAGGGGGTGGACCGGGGAGCTGTTTTTT
CDR3 protein: CASSQARGWTGELFF

V gene: TRBV24-1
D gene: TRBD2
clone size: -
J gene: TRBJ2-3
CDR3 DNA: TGTGCCACCAGTGGGACTAGCGGGACACGCACAGATACGCAGTATTTT
CDR3 protein: CATSGTSGTRTDTQYF

V gene: TRBV12-3/TRBV12-4
D gene: -
clone size: -
J gene: TRBJ1-1
CDR3 DNA: TGTGCCCGCAGTTTAGGGTTTTATGGCGCGAACAGTCCTGAAGCTTTCTTT
CDR3 protein: CARSLGFYGANSPEAFF

V gene: TRBV29-1
D gene: -
clone size: once
J gene: TRBJ1-1
CDR3 DNA: TGCAGCGTTGACCCAAGTTTCGGGCGGGTCACTGAAGCCTTCTTT
CDR3 protein: CSVDPSFGRVTEAFF

V gene: TRBV7-9
D gene: -
clone size: -
J gene: TRBJ1-2
CDR3 DNA: TGTGCCAGCAGCTTCAGTTCTAACTATGGCTACACCTTC
CDR3 protein: CASSFSSNYGYTF

V gene: TRBV7-9
D gene: -
clone size: many
J gene: TRBJ1-3
CDR3 DNA: TGTGCCAGCAGCTTATCGCAAGGACAGAAGGGAAACACCATATATTTT
CDR3 protein: CASSLSQGQKGNTIYF

V gene: TRBV2
D gene: TRBD2
clone size: few
J gene: TRBJ2-5
CDR3 DNA: TGTGCCAGCAGTGTGGGGGGGCAAGAGACCCAGTACTTC
CDR3 protein: CASSVGGQETQYF

V gene: TRBV5-6
D gene: TRBD1
clone size: -
J gene: TRBJ1-2
CDR3 DNA: TGTGCCAGCAGCTTGCCTACAGGGGGCTTGTCCTATGGCTACACCTTC
CDR3 protein: CASSLPTGGLSYGYTF

V gene: TRBV19
D gene: TRBD1
clone size: -
J gene: TRBJ2-3
CDR3 DNA: TGTGCCAGTAGTACGACAGGGTACGGTACGCAGTATTTT
CDR3 protein: CASSTTGYGTQYF

V gene: TRBV11-1
D gene: TRBD1
clone size: many
J gene: TRBJ1-1
CDR3 DNA: TGTGCCAGCAGCGACCGGGGACAGGGGGCCCCCTTGGAAGCTTTCTTT
CDR3 protein: CASSDRGQGAPLEAFF

V gene: TRBV19
D gene: -
clone size: -
J gene: TRBJ1-1
CDR3 DNA: TGTGCCAGTAGAGGGGGTTGGGCCAGTGAAGCTTTCTTT
CDR3 protein: CASRGGWASEAFF

V gene: TRBV5-5
D gene: TRBD1
clone size: many
J gene: TRBJ1-2
CDR3 DNA: TGTGCCAGCAGCTTCTTAGGGGGCGATGACTATGGCTACACCTTC
CDR3 protein: CASSFLGGDDYGYTF

V gene: TRBV5-1
D gene: TRBD2
clone size: many
J gene: TRBJ2-1
CDR3 DNA: TGCGCCAGCACCCTGGGGAGCGGGGGCTCCTACAATGAGCAGTTCTTC
CDR3 protein: CASTLGSGGSYNEQFF

V gene: TRBV7-9
D gene: -
clone size: -
J gene: TRBJ2-7
CDR3 DNA: TGTGCCAGCAGCTTCGGCAGGGGCGAGCAGTACTTC
CDR3 protein: CASSFGRGEQYF

V gene: TRBV6-1
D gene: -
clone size: many
J gene: TRBJ1-5
CDR3 DNA: TGTGCCAGCACCCCCGGTGACAGTAATCAGCCCCAGCATTTT
CDR3 protein: CASTPGDSNQPQHF

V gene: TRBV10-3
D gene: TRBD1
clone size: few
J gene: TRBJ1-3
CDR3 DNA: TGTGCCATCAGTGAACGACAGGGCTCTGGAAACACCATATATTTT
CDR3 protein: CAISERQGSGNTIYF

V gene: TRBV20-1
D gene: TRBD1
clone size: few
J gene: TRBJ2-7
CDR3 DNA: TGCAGTGCGAGACAGGGGAGGTACGAGCAGTACTTC
CDR3 protein: CSARQGRYEQYF

V gene: TRBV19
D gene: -
clone size: many
J gene: TRBJ1-5
CDR3 DNA: TGTGCCACTAATCGACGGGGAATTGGGGATCAGCCCCAGCATTTT
CDR3 protein: CATNRRGIGDQPQHF

V gene: TRBV5-1
D gene: -
clone size: -
J gene: TRBJ1-1
CDR3 DNA: TGCGCCAGCAGCGCAGGGGCCAACACTGAAGCTTTCTTT
CDR3 protein: CASSAGANTEAFF

V gene: TRBV2
D gene: -
clone size: few
J gene: TRBJ2-5
CDR3 DNA: TGTGCCAGCAGTGAAGCGAGAACAAGCGAGACCCAGTACTTC
CDR3 protein: CASSEARTSETQYF

V gene: TRBV6-1
D gene: -
clone size: -
J gene: TRBJ1-6
CDR3 DNA: TGTGCCAGCAGGACCGAGACACAGAATTCACCTCTCCACTTT
CDR3 protein: CASRTETQNSPLHF

V gene: TRBV10-2
D gene: TRBD2
clone size: many
J gene: TRBJ2-5
CDR3 DNA: TGCGCCAGCAGTCAGCGGGACTCCCAGGGTGGGACCCAGTACTTC
CDR3 protein: CASSQRDSQGGTQYF

V gene: TRBV12-3/TRBV12-4
D gene: TRBD2
clone size: many
J gene: TRBJ2-7
CDR3 DNA: TGTGCCAGCAGTTTGGGACTAGCGGGAACCTACGAGCAGTACTTC
CDR3 protein: CASSLGLAGTYEQYF

V gene: TRBV20-1
D gene: -
clone size: -
J gene: TRBJ1-2
CDR3 DNA: TGCAGTGCTAGCCCCTCAGACACTTCTAACTATGGCTACACCTTC
CDR3 protein: CSASPSDTSNYGYTF

V gene: TRBV20-1
D gene: -
clone size: -
J gene: TRBJ1-6
CDR3 DNA: TGCAGTGCCCAGGCCGGTCAAGGCTATAATTCACCCCTCCACTTT
CDR3 protein: CSAQAGQGYNSPLHF

V gene: TRBV28
D gene: TRBD2
clone size: few
J gene: TRBJ2-7
CDR3 DNA: TGTGCCAGCGGAACGGGGGGGGCTAGTTCACGGGAGCAGTACTTC
CDR3 protein: CASGTGGASSREQYF

V gene: TRBV12-3/TRBV12-4
D gene: -
clone size: many
J gene: TRBJ1-4
CDR3 DNA: TGTGCCAGCAGGCCCTCGGCAGGGGCAGGGGAAAAACTGTTTTTT
CDR3 protein: CASRPSAGAGEKLFF

V gene: TRBV7-9
D gene: TRBD1
clone size: many
J gene: TRBJ2-3
CDR3 DNA: TGTGCCAGCAGCTCCTCCGGGACAGGGTTCACAGATACGCAGTATTTT
CDR3 protein: CASSSSGTGFTDTQYF

V gene: TRBV19
D gene: -
clone size: many
J gene: TRBJ2-6
CDR3 DNA: TGTGCCAGTTCCACTCAGGGCACTGGGGCCAACGTCCTGACTTTC
CDR3 protein: CASSTQGTGANVLTF